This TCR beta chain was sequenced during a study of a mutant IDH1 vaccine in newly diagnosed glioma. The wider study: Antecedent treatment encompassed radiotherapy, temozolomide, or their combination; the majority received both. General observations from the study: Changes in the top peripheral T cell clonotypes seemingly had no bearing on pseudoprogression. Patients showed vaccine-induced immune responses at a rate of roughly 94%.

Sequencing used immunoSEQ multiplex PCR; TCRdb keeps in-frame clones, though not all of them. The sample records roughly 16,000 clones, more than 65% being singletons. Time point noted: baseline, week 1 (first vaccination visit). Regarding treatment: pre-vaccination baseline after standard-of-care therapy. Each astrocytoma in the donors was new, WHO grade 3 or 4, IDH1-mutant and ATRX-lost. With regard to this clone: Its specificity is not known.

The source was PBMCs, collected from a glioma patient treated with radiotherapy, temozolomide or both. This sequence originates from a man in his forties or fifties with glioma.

CDR3 in DNA: TGTGCCAGTACCTATGGAAGGAGATGGAACTATGGCTACACCTTC. Protein: CASTYGRRWNYGYTF. The gene calls are TRBV19 and TRBJ1-2; no definite D call. The CDR3 covers 15 residues. CDR1 and CDR2 (germline): LNHDA, SQIVND (reference sequence). Trimming shortened V by 7 bases and J by 2 bases, and 17 bases separated the two germline ends.